The TCR beta chain described here comes from a study of cytomegalovirus exposure and HLA in healthy donors. The wider study: Unique TCRs from HLA-typed donors, 70 million to 85 million of them, were held in an early data release.

CDR3 length equals 16 residues. The V gene's germline CDR1 is LGHNA and CDR2 YSLEER. The V segment lost 0 bases and the J segment 5 bases; nucleotides outside the gene matches: 6. The PCR contained 60 Vbeta and 13 Jbeta primers. Sequencing used immunoSEQ multiplex PCR; TCRdb keeps in-frame clones, though not all of them. Altogether about 170,000 clones are present, about 80% being singletons, with the ten largest covering 2% to 2.5%. This sequence joins TRBV4-3 and TRBJ2-7, with 11 bases identical to TRBD1. The TCR originated in a woman under 40 in good health and CMV-seropositive. Material: PBMCs. The CDR3 nucleotides are TGCGCCAGCAGCCAAGATCATAGGACAGGGGGCAACGAGCAGTACTTC. Its protein is CASSQDHRTGGNEQYF.